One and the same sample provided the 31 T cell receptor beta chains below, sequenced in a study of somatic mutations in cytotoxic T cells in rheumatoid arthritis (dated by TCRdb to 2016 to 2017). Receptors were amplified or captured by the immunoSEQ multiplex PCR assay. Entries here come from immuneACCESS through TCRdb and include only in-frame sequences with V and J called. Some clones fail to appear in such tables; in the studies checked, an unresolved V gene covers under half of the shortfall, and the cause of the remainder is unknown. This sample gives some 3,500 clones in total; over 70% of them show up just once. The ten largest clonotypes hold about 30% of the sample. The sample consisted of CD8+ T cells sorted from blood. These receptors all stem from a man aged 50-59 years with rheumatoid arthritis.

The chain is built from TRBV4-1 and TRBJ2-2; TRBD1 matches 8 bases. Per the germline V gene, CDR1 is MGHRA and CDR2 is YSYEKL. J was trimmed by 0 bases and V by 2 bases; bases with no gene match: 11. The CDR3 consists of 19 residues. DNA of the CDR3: TGCGCCAGCAGCCAAAAGGGGGACAGGAGCGGCCCGAACACCGGGGAGCTGTTTTTT. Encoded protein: CASSQKGDRSGPNTGELFF.

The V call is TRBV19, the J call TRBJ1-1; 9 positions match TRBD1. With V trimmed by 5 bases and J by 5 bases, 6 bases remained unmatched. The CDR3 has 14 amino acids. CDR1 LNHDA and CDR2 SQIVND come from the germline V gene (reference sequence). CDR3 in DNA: TGTGCCAGTAGTCCGGGACAGGGAAAGACTGAAGCTTTCTTT. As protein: CASSPGQGKTEAFF.

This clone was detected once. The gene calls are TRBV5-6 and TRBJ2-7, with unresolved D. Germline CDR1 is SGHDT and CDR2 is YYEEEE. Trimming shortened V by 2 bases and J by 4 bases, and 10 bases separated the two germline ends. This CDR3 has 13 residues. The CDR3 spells CASSLTVFYEQYF. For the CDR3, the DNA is TGTGCCAGCAGCTTAACGGTTTTTTACGAGCAGTACTTC.

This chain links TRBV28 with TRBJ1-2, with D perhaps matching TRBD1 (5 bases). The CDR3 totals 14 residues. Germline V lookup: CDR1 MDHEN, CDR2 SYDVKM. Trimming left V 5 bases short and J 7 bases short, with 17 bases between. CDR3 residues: CASSISPRGTGYTF. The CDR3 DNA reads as TGTGCCAGCAGTATCTCACCTCGGGGGACTGGCTACACCTTC.

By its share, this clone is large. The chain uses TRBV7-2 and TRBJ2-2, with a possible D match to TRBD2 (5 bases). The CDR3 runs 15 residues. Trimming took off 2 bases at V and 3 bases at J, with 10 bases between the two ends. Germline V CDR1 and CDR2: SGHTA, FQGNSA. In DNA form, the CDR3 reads TGTGCCAGCAGCTTACCGGGATCTTACACCGGGGAGCTGTTTTTT. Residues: CASSLPGSYTGELFF.

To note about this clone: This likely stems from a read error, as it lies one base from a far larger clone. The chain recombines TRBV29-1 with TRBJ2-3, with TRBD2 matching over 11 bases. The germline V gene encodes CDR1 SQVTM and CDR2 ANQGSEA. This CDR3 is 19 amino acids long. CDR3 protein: CSTPLGLAGGSTSTDTQYF. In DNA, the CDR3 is TGCAGTACCCCCTTAGGGCTAGCGGGAGGTTCTACTAGCACAGATACGCAGTATTTT.

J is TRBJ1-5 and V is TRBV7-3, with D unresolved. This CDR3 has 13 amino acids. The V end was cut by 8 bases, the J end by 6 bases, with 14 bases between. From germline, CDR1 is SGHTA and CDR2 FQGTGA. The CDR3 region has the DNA TGTGCCAGCGCACAGAGTGTCAGTCAGCCCCAGCATTTT. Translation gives CASAQSVSQPQHF. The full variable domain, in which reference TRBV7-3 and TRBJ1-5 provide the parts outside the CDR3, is GAGVSQTPSNKVTEKGKYVELRCDPISGHTALYWYRQSLGQGPEFLIYFQGTGAADDSGLPNDRFFAVRPEGSVSTLKIQRTERGDSAVYLCASAQSVSQPQHFGDGTRLSIL.

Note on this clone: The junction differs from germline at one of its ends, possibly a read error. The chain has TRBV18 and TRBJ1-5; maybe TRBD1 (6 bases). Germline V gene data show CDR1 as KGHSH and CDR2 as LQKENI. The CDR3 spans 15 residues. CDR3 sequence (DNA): TGTGCCAGTTCACCAGGCAGGGGTGACAATCAGCCCCAGCATTTT. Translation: CASSPGRGDNQPQHF. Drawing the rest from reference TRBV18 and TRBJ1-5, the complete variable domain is NAGVMQNPRHLVRRRGQEARLRCSPMKGHSHVYWYRQLPEEGLKFMVYLQKENIIDESGMPKERFSAEFPKEGPSILRIQQVVRGDSAAYFCASSPGRGDNQPQHFGDGTRLSIL.

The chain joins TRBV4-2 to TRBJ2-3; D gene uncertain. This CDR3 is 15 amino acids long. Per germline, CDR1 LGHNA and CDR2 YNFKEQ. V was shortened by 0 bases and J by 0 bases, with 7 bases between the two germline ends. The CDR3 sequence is CASSQDFGSTDTQYF. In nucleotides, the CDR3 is TGTGCCAGCAGCCAAGATTTTGGCAGCACAGATACGCAGTATTTT.

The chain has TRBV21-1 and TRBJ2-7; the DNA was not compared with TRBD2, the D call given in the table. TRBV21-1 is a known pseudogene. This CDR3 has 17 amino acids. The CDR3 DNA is TGTGCCAGCAGCAGTCTAGCGGGAGACCCCGGGTTGTATGAGCAGTACTTC. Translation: CASSSLAGDPGLYEQYF.

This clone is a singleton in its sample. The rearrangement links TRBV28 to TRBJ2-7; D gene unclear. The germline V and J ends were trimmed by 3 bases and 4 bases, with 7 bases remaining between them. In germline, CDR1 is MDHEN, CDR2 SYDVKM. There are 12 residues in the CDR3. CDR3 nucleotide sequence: TGTGCCAGCAGTTTGCGGCAGTACGAGCAGTACTTC. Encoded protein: CASSLRQYEQYF.

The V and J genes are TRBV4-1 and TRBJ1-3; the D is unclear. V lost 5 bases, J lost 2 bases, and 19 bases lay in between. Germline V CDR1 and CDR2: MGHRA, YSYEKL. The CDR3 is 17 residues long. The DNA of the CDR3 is TGCGCCAGCAGCTCCCGGTCAGACGGCGGGACTGGAAACACCATATATTTT. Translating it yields CASSSRSDGGTGNTIYF.

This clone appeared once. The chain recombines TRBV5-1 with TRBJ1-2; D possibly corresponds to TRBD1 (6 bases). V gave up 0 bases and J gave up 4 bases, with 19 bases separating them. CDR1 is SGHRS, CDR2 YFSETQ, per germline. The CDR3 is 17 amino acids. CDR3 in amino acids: CASSLESGRGEGYGYTF. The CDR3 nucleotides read TGCGCCAGCAGCTTGGAAAGTGGCAGGGGAGAAGGCTATGGCTACACCTTC. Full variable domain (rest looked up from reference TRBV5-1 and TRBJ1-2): KAGVTQTPRYLIKTRGQQVTLSCSPISGHRSVSWYQQTPGQGLQFLFEYFSETQRNKGNFPGRFSGRQFSNSRSEMNVSTLELGDSALYLCASSLESGRGEGYGYTFGSGTRLTVV.

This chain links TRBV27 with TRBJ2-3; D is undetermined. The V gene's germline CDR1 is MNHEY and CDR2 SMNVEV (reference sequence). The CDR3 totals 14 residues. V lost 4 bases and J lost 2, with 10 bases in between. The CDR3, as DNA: TGTGCCAGCAGTTGGGCAGATCCCACAGATACGCAGTATTTT. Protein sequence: CASSWADPTDTQYF.

The CDR3 loop is CASADAGGYGELFF. Here the CDR3 DNA reads TGTGCCAGCGCCGACGCGGGAGGATACGGGGAGCTGTTTTTT. This chain connects TRBV28 to TRBJ2-2; 8 bases map to TRBD2. The V gene's germline CDR1 is MDHEN and CDR2 SYDVKM. This CDR3 is built from 14 residues. J was trimmed by 7 bases and V by 8 bases; bases with no gene match: 9.

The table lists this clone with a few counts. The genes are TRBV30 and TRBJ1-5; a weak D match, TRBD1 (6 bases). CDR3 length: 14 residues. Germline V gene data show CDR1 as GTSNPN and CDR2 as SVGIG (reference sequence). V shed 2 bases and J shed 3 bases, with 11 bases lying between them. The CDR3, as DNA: TGTGCCTGGAGTCTCGGACAGAACAATCAGCCCCAGCATTTT. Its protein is CAWSLGQNNQPQHF.

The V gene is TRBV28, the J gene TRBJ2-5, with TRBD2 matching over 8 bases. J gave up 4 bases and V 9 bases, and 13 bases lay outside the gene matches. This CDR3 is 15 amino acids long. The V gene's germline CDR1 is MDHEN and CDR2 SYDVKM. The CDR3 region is CASPPREGLVETQYF. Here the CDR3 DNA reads TGTGCCAGTCCTCCCCGGGAGGGATTGGTAGAGACCCAGTACTTC.

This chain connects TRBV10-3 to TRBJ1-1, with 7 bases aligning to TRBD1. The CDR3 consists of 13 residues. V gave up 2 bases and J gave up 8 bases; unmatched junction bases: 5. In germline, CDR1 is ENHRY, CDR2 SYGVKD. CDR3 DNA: TGTGCCATCAGTGAGGAGAAAGGGGGCGAAGCTTTCTTT. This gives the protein CAISEEKGGEAFF.

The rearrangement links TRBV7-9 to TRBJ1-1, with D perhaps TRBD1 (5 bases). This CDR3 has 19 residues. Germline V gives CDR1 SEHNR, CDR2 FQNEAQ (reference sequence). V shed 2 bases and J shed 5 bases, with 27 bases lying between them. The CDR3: CASSLTNLGTAGWGTEAFF. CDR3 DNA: TGTGCCAGCAGCTTAACAAACTTAGGGACTGCCGGTTGGGGGACTGAAGCTTTCTTT.

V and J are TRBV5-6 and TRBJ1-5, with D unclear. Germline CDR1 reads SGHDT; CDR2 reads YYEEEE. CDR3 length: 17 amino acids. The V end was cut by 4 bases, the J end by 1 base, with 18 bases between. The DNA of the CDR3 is TGTGCCAGCAGCCCCCGGGGATACGAGGTCAGCAATCAGCCCCAGCATTTT. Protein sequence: CASSPRGYEVSNQPQHF.

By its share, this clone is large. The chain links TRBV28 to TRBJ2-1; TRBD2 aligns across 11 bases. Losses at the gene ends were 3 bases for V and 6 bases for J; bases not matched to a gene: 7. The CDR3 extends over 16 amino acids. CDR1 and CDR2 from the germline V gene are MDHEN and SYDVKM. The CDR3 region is CASSFPTSGTGNEQFF. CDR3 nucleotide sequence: TGTGCCAGCAGTTTCCCGACTAGCGGGACAGGCAATGAGCAGTTCTTC.

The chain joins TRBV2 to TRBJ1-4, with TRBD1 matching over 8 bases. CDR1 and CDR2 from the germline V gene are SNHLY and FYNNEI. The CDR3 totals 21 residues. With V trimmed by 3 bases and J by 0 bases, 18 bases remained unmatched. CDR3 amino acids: CASSDPLGTGRAKTTNEKLFF. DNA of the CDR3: TGTGCCAGCAGTGACCCTTTAGGGACAGGAAGAGCCAAGACAACTAATGAAAAACTGTTTTTT.

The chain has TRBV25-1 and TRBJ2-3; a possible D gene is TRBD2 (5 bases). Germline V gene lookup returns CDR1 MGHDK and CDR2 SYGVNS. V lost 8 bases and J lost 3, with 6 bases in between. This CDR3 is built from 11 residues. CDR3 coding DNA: TGTGCCAGCGGGGAGACAGATACGCAGTATTTT. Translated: CASGETDTQYF.

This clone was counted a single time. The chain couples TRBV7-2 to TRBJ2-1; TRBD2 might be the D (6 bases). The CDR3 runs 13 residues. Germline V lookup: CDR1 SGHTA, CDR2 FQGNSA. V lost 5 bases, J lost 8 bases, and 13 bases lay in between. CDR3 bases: TGTGCCAGCAGCCCCCTCTCTAGCGATGAGCAGTTCTTC. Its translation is CASSPLSSDEQFF.

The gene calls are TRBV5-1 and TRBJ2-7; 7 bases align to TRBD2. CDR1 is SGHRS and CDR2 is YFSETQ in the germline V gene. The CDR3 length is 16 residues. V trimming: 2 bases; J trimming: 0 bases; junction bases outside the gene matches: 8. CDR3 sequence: CASSFSGPHSSYEQYF. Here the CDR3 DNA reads TGCGCCAGCAGCTTTAGCGGGCCCCACAGCTCCTACGAGCAGTACTTC.

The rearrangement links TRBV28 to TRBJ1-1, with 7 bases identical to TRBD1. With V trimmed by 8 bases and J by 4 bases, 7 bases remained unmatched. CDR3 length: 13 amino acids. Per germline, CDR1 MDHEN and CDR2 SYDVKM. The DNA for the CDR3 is TGTGCCAGCCGACAGGGCTTCGGCACTGAAGCTTTCTTT. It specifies CASRQGFGTEAFF.

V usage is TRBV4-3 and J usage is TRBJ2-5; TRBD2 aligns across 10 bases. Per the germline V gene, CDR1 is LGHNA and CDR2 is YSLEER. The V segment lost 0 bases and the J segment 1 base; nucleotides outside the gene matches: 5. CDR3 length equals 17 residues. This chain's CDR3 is CASSQDSLAGAQETQYF. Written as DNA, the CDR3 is TGCGCCAGCAGCCAAGACAGCCTAGCGGGAGCCCAAGAGACCCAGTACTTC.

The CDR3 DNA follows: TGTGCCAGCAGTTTCAGACTAGTAAGGGAAGGGGAGACCCAGTACTTC. Residues: CASSFRLVREGETQYF. The genes are TRBV28 and TRBJ2-5; weak D call: TRBD2 (6 bases). V lost 3 bases to trimming and J lost 5 bases, with 19 bases between them. This CDR3 spans 16 amino acids. CDR1 and CDR2 from the germline V gene are MDHEN and SYDVKM.

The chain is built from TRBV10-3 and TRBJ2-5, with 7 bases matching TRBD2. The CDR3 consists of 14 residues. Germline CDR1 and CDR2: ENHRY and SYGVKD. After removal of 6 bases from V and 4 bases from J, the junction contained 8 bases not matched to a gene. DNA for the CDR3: TGTGCCATCAGACGGGACCGCGGGGGAGAGACCCAGTACTTC. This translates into CAIRRDRGGETQYF.

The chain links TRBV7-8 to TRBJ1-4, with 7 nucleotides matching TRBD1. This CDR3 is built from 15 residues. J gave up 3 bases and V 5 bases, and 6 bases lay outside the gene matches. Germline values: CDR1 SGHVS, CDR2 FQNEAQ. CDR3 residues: CASSTDREANEKLFF. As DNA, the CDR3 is TGTGCCAGCAGCACCGACAGGGAAGCTAATGAAAAACTGTTTTTT.

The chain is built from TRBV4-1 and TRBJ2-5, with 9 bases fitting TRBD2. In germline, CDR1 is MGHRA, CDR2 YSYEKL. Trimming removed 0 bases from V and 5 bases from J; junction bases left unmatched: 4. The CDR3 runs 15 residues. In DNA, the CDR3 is TGCGCCAGCAGCCAAGAGCTAGCGGGATATGAGACCCAGTACTTC. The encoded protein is CASSQELAGYETQYF.